This TCR beta chain was captured by sequencing in a study of T cell changes during pregnancy in multiple sclerosis. Method: immunoSEQ multiplex PCR; TCRdb's copy keeps in-frame clones and lacks some. The sample contains approximately 88,000 clones, roughly 96% of which appear only once. J was trimmed by 3 bases and V by 2 bases; bases with no gene match: 29. Germline V lookup: CDR1 ENHRY, CDR2 SYGVKD. The CDR3 has 23 amino acids. This TCR was sampled from a female donor with multiple sclerosis, enrolled in a pregnancy study. The gene calls are TRBV10-3 and TRBJ2-7, with 9 bases matching TRBD1. The sequencing here drew on peripheral blood, taken in the second trimester of pregnancy. For the CDR3, the DNA is TGTGCCATCAGTGAGGAATCAATAACCGGAGGACAGGGGTGGGTAGCGAATCACTACGAGCAGTACTTC. This sequence encodes CAISEESITGGQGWVANHYEQYF.